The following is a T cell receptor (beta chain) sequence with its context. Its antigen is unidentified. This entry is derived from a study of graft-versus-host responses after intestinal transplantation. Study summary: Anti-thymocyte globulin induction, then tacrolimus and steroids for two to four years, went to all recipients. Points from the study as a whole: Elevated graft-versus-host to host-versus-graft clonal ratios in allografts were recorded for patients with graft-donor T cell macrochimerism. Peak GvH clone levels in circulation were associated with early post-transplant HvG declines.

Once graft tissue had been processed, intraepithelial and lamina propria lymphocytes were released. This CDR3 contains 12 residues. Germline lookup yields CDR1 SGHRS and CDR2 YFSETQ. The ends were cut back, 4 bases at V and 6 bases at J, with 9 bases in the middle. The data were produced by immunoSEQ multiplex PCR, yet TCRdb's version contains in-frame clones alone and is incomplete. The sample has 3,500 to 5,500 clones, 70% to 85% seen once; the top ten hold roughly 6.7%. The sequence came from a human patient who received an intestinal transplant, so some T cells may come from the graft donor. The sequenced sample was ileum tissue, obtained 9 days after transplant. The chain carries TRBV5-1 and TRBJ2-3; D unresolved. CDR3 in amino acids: CASSLMFDTQYF. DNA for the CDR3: TGCGCCAGCAGCCTGATGTTTGATACGCAGTATTTT.